This T cell receptor (beta chain) was obtained from a study of cytomegalovirus exposure and HLA in healthy donors. About the study: The early release's HLA-typed donors yielded approximately 81 million unique TCRs.

CDR1 and CDR2 (germline): SGHDT, YYEEEE. The CDR3 sequence is 15 residues long. The germline V and J ends were trimmed by 10 bases and 6 bases, with 26 bases remaining between them. PCR amplification relied on 60 Vbeta primers (plus 13 Jbeta primers). Repertoires were generated with immunoSEQ multiplex PCR, while TCRdb's copy carries only in-frame clones and drops some. The table lists around 190,000 clones, 75% to 90% of them singletons. This sequence originates from a boy younger than 10 in good health and CMV-seronegative. The sample consisted of PBMCs. The chain joins TRBV5-6 to TRBJ2-7; tentative D call: TRBD2 (5 bases). The CDR3 region is CADRRKTTPSGEQYF. CDR3 in DNA: TGTGCCGACCGGCGAAAGACTACCCCCTCAGGCGAGCAGTACTTC.